A selection of T cell receptor beta chains follows, all from one sample in a study of shared clonotypes between healthy human individuals. Repertoires were generated with immunoSEQ multiplex PCR, while TCRdb's copy carries only in-frame clones and drops some. The sample consists of about 1 million clones, about 75% of them appearing once. Sequencing was carried out using memory CD4+ T cells sorted from blood. These receptors were collected from a man aged 18 to 29 in good health. The CDR3 runs from the conserved cysteine through the conserved F or W. D genes are given only for firm matches. The size entry is marked missing in some rows and otherwise reads once, few, many or a size class.

cdr3_nt cdr3_aa d_call j_call clone_size v_call
TGTGCCAGCAGCTTAGACCTGGCAGACCCCTACGAGCAGTACTTC CASSLDLADPYEQYF . TRBJ2-7 . TRBV7-2
TGTGCCAGTAGGCCGGGACTAGAATATGGCTACACCTTC CASRPGLEYGYTF . TRBJ1-2 few TRBV19
TGCGCCAGCAGCTTGGTCGGCTCCTCCTCTGGAAACACCATATATTTT CASSLVGSSSGNTIYF . TRBJ1-3 . TRBV5-1
TGTGCCAGCAGTTTATACCCGACTAGCGGGAGGGCCGGGGGCACAGATACGCAGTATTTT CASSLYPTSGRAGGTDTQYF TRBD2 TRBJ2-3 . TRBV27
TGTGCCAGCAGCCCGGACCGGGTGGGGTACAATGAGCAGTTCTTC CASSPDRVGYNEQFF . TRBJ2-1 . TRBV5-4
TGTGCCATCAGTGAGTCACAGGGGGCCGGGGAGCTGTTTTTT CAISESQGAGELFF TRBD1 TRBJ2-2 . TRBV10-3
TGCGCCAGCAGGAATCCGGGACTAGCGGCCTACAATGAGCAGTTCTTC CASRNPGLAAYNEQFF TRBD2 TRBJ2-1 . TRBV5-1
TGTGCCTGGAGTCCCGGGACTAGTCACACAGATACGCAGTATTTT CAWSPGTSHTDTQYF TRBD2 TRBJ2-3 few TRBV30
TGTGCCAGCTCCCTAAACGAGGGTAACTATGGCTACACCTTC CASSLNEGNYGYTF . TRBJ1-2 . TRBV18
TGTGCCATCAGGACGACTAGCGGAACCTACAATGAGCAGTTCTTC CAIRTTSGTYNEQFF TRBD2 TRBJ2-1 . TRBV10-3
TGCGCCAGCAGCCCGAGGGACAGGGAGTCGTCTGGGGCCAACGTCCTGACTTTC CASSPRDRESSGANVLTF TRBD1 TRBJ2-6 . TRBV5-1
TGTGCCAGCAGGGAAATTACGACCCGTACCTACAATGAGCAGTTCTTC CASREITTRTYNEQFF . TRBJ2-1 . TRBV5-6
TGTGCCAGCAGCTTGGGACAGGGAAACACCATATATTTT CASSLGQGNTIYF . TRBJ1-3 . TRBV5-4
TGTGCCAGCCTCGACTCCTTTGAAGGCTACACCTTC CASLDSFEGYTF . TRBJ1-2 few TRBV28
TGTGCCAGCAGCGCCCAGGGCAATCAGCCCCAGCATTTT CASSAQGNQPQHF . TRBJ1-5 . TRBV5-5
TGCGCCAGCAGCTCCAACAGGGGAGGTACCGGGGAGCTGTTTTTT CASSSNRGGTGELFF . TRBJ2-2 . TRBV5-1
TGTGCCAGCAGCTTAGATGGTCGCGGGGGTCGGGATACGCAGTATTTT CASSLDGRGGRDTQYF TRBD2 TRBJ2-3 . TRBV11-3
TGTGCCAGCAGCAAAGGGACTAGCGGGAGGGCGTACAATGAGCAGTTCTTC CASSKGTSGRAYNEQFF TRBD2 TRBJ2-1 many TRBV5-4
TGCGCCAGCAGCCCGCGTGAGGGGGGAGGCGTCGAGCAGTACTTC CASSPREGGGVEQYF . TRBJ2-7 . TRBV4-1
TGTGCCAGCAGCGCGGAGGGCGGCCAAGAGACCCAGTACTTC CASSAEGGQETQYF . TRBJ2-5 . TRBV9
TGTGCCAGTAGCCCGGGGGGCGGCTACACCTTC CASSPGGGYTF . TRBJ1-2 few TRBV19
TGTGCCAGCAGGAGGGGGAGCCAAGAGACCCAGTACTTC CASRRGSQETQYF . TRBJ2-5 . TRBV6-5